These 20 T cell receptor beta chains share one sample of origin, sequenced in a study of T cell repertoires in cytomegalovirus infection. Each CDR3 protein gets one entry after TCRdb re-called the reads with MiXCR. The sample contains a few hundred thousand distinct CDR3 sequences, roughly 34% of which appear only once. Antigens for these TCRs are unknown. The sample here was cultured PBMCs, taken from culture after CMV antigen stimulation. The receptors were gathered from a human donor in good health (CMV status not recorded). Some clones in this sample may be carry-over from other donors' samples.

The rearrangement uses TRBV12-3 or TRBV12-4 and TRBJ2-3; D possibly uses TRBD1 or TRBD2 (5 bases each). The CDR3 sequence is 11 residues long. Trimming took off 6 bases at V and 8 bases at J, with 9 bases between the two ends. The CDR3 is CASRGGGTQYF. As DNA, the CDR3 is TGTGCCAGCAGGGGTGGGGGTACGCAGTATTTT.

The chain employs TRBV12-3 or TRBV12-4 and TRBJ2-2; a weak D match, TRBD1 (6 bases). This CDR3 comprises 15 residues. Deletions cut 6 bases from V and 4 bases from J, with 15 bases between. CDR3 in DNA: TGTGCCAGCAGACTCCAGGGGAGCGGCACCGGGGAGCTGTTTTTT. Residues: CASRLQGSGTGELFF.

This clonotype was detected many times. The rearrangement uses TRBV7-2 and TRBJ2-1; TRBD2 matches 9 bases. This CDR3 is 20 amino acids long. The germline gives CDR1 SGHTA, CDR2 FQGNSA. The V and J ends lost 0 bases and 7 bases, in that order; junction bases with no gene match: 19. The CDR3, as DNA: TGTGCCAGCAGCTTAGCGCTCGGCGGGAGGGGGTTAGCGGGTGAGAATGAGCAGTTCTTC. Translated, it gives CASSLALGGRGLAGENEQFF.

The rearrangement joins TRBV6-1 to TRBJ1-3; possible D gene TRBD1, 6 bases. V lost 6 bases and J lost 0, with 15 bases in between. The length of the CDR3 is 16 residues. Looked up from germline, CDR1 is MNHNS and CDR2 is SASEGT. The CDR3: CASSRTVQLSGNTIYF. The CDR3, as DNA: TGTGCCAGCAGCCGGACAGTACAGCTCTCTGGAAACACCATATATTTT.

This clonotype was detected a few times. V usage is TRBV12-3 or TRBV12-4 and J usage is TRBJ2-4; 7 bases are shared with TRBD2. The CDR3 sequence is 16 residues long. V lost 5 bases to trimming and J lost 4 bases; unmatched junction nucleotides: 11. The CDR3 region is CASSPRFGDYKNIQYF. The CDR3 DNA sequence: TGTGCCAGCAGTCCCCGGTTTGGGGACTATAAAAACATTCAGTACTTC.

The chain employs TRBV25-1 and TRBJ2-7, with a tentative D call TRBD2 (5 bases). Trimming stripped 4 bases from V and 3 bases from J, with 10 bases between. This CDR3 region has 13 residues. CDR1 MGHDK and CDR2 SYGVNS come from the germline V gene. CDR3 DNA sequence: TGTGCCAGCAGTGTGGCGGAGGTCTACGAGCAGTACTTC. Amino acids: CASSVAEVYEQYF.

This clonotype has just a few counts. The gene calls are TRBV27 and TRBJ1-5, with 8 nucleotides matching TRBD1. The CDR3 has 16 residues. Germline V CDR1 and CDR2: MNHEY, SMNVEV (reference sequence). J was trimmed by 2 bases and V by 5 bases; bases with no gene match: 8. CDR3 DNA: TGTGCCAGCAGTCAAGGACAGGGAAGGGGCAATCAGCCCCAGCATTTT. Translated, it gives CASSQGQGRGNQPQHF.

CDR3 nucleotide sequence: TGTGCCAGCAGCCCTACAGGGACTAGCGAAAGGTCAGATACGCAGTATTTT. Translated: CASSPTGTSERSDTQYF. The chain combines TRBV7-3 with TRBJ2-3, with 10 positions matching TRBD2. The V gene end was trimmed by 5 bases and the J gene end by 4 bases; junction bases not matched to a gene: 12. The CDR3 has 17 residues. Germline V CDR1 and CDR2: SGHTA, FQGTGA.

The CDR3 spells CASSFGQGEAFF. The CDR3 nucleotides are TGTGCCAGCAGTTTCGGGCAGGGTGAAGCTTTCTTT. The chain recombines TRBV28 with TRBJ1-1, with a possible D match to TRBD1 (5 bases). Trimming removed 3 bases from V and 7 bases from J, with 9 bases in between. This CDR3 region has 12 residues. Germline CDR1 is MDHEN and CDR2 is SYDVKM. Supplemented by reference TRBV28 and TRBJ1-1, the full variable domain reads DVKVTQSSRYLVKRTGEKVFLECVQDMDHENMFWYRQDPGLGLRLIYFSYDVKMKEKGDIPEGYSVSREKKERFSLILESASTNQTSMYLCASSFGQGEAFFGQGTRLTVV.

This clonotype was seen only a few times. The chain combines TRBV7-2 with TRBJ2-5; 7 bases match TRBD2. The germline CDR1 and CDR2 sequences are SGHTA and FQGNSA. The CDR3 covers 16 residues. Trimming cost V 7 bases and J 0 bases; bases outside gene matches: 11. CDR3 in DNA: TGTGCCAGCACCCCAAGGGGTAGCGGGTACCAAGAGACCCAGTACTTC. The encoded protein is CASTPRGSGYQETQYF.

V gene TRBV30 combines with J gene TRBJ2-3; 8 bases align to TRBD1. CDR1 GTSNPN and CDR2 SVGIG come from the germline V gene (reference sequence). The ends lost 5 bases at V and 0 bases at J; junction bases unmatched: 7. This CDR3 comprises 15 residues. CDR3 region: CAWSQGARSTDTQYF. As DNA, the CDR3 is TGTGCCTGGTCGCAGGGGGCAAGAAGCACAGATACGCAGTATTTT.

The CDR3 reads CASSPGQGAFSGNTIYF. The DNA of the CDR3 is TGTGCCAGCTCCCCGGGCCAGGGGGCATTTTCTGGAAACACCATATATTTT. The genes are TRBV18 and TRBJ1-3; 8 positions match TRBD1. Trimming took 6 bases from V and 1 from J; bases not matched to a gene: 11. This CDR3 has 17 residues. Germline assignment: CDR1 KGHSH and CDR2 LQKENI.

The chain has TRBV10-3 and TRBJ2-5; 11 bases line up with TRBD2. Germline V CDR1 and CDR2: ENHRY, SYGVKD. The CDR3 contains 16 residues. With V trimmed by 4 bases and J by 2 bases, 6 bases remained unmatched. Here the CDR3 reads CAISAATSGTQETQYF. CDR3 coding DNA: TGTGCCATCAGTGCAGCGACTAGCGGGACGCAAGAGACCCAGTACTTC.

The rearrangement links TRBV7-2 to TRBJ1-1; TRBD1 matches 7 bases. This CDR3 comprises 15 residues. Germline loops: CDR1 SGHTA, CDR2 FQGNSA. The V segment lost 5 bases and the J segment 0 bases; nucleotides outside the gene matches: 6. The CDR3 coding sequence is TGTGCCAGCAGCCTTGGACAGGCGCTGAACACTGAAGCTTTCTTT. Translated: CASSLGQALNTEAFF. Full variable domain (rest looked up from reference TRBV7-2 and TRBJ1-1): GAGVSQSPSNKVTEKGKDVELRCDPISGHTALYWYRQSLGQGLEFLIYFQGNSAPDKSGLPSDRFSAERTGGSVSTLTIQRTQQEDSAVYLCASSLGQALNTEAFFGQGTRLTVV.

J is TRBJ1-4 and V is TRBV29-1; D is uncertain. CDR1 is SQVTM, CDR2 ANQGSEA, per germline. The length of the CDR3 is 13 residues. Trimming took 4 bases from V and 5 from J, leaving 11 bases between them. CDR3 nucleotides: TGCAGCGTTGTCTTGGCCGGGAATGAAAAACTGTTTTTT. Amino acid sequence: CSVVLAGNEKLFF.

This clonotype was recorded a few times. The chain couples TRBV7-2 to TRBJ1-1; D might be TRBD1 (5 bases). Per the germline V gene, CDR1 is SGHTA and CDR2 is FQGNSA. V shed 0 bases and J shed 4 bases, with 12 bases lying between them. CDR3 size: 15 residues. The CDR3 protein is CASSLAAAGLTEAFF. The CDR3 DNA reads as TGTGCCAGCAGCTTAGCGGCGGCGGGGCTCACTGAAGCTTTCTTT.

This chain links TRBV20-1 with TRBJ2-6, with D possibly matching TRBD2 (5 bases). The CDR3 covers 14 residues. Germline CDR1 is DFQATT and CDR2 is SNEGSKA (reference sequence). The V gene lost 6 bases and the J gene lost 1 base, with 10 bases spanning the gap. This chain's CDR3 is CSAQEVSGANVLTF. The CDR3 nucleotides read TGCAGTGCCCAGGAGGTTTCTGGGGCCAACGTCCTGACTTTC.

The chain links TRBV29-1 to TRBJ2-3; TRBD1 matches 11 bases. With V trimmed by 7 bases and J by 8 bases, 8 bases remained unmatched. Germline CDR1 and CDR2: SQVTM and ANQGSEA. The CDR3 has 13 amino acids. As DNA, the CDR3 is TGCAGCGCCGGACAGGGGGCGGGTAGTACGCAGTATTTT. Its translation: CSAGQGAGSTQYF.

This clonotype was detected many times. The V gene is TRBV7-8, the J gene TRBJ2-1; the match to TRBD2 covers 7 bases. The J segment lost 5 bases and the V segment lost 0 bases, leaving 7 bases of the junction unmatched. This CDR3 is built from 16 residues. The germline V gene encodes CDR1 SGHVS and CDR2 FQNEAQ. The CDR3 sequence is CASSLARLAENNEQFF. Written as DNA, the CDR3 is TGTGCCAGCAGCTTAGCGCGGCTAGCGGAGAACAATGAGCAGTTCTTC.

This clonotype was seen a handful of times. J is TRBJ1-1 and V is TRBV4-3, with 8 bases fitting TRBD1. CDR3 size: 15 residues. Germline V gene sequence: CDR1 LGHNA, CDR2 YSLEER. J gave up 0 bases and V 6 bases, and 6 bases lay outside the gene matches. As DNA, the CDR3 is TGCGCCAGCAGACGGGACAGGAGCATGAACACTGAAGCTTTCTTT. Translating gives CASRRDRSMNTEAFF.